A selection of T cell receptor beta chains follows, all from one sample in a study of blood T cell repertoires in COVID-19. Some clones are missing from TCRdb's copy, which holds only in-frame ones; the method was immunoSEQ multiplex PCR. The sample holds some 300,000 clones, roughly 90% seen once. The sample consisted of PBMCs or T cells enriched from blood (not recorded which). Receptors were obtained from a woman between 25 and 40 years old who had been exposed to COVID-19. CDR3s include the opening cysteine and the closing phenylalanine or tryptophan. The D gene is left open where the match is weak. The listing skips clone size in some rows; elsewhere it reads once, few, many or a size class.

-,-,TRBJ1-4,TRBV10-3,TGTGCCATCAGTGGGAAATGGGGCGAAAAACTGTTTTTT,CAISGKWGEKLFF
once,-,TRBJ2-1,TRBV18,TGTGCCAGCTCACCACTCCGTGACAACCGCAATGAGCAGTTCTTC,CASSPLRDNRNEQFF
-,-,TRBJ2-5,TRBV19,TGTGCCAGTAGTAGCCAGGTAGGGGAAGAGACCCAGTACTTC,CASSSQVGEETQYF
-,TRBD1,TRBJ2-1,TRBV7-2,TGTGCCAGCAGCGCTGGACAGGGGGCGGGCGGCTACAATGAGCAGTTCTTC,CASSAGQGAGGYNEQFF
-,TRBD1,TRBJ1-6,TRBV4-3,TGCGCCAGCAGCCAAACGGGACAGAATTCACCCCTCCACTTT,CASSQTGQNSPLHF
-,TRBD1,TRBJ1-6,TRBV7-2,TGTGCCAGCAGCCGGGACAGTTCGGGTAATTCACCCCTCCACTTT,CASSRDSSGNSPLHF
-,-,TRBJ2-5,TRBV19,TGTGCCAGTAGCAACTCAGAGACCCAGTACTTC,CASSNSETQYF
once,TRBD1,TRBJ1-2,TRBV7-8,TGTGCCAGCAGCCCCTCTGCAGGGGGCAATTATGGCTACACCTTC,CASSPSAGGNYGYTF
-,-,TRBJ2-7,TRBV11-2,TGTGCCAGCAGCCCCACCCACACTAACACGCACTCCTACGAGCAGTACTTC,CASSPTHTNTHSYEQYF
-,-,TRBJ2-7,TRBV7-9,TGTGCCAGCAGCTTAAGTGACAGGTCGCTCGAGCAGTACTTC,CASSLSDRSLEQYF
-,-,TRBJ1-3,TRBV27,TGTGCCAGCAGTTTGTCTCCCGATGTGGCCACCATATATTTT,CASSLSPDVATIYF
once,-,TRBJ2-1,TRBV19,TGTGCCAGTAGTAGTAGAGCACAGCTTTACAATGAGCAGTTCTTC,CASSSRAQLYNEQFF
-,-,TRBJ1-5,TRBV5-6,TGTGCCAGCAGCTATTCAGATAGCAATCAGCCCCAGCATTTT,CASSYSDSNQPQHF
-,-,TRBJ1-6,TRBV3-1/TRBV3-2,TGTGCCAGCAGCCACGGGGAAAATTCACCCCTCCACTTT,CASSHGENSPLHF
-,-,TRBJ1-2,TRBV5-4,TGTGCCAGCAGCCCCTCGGGCCAGGGCTATGGCTACACCTTC,CASSPSGQGYGYTF
once,TRBD1,TRBJ1-3,TRBV7-6,TGTGCCAGCAGCTCCGACAGGGGGCATTTCTCTGGAAACACCATATATTTT,CASSSDRGHFSGNTIYF
-,-,TRBJ1-2,TRBV6-4,TGTGCCAGCAGTCCACAGGGAGACTATGGCTACACCTTC,CASSPQGDYGYTF
-,-,TRBJ2-7,TRBV25-1,TGTGCCAGCAGTGCACACGGGAGGGGGCGGCATCTCTCCGACGAGCAGTACTTC,CASSAHGRGRHLSDEQYF
-,-,TRBJ2-5,TRBV18,TGTGCCAGCTCACCTGGAGTGGCAGAGACCCAGTACTTC,CASSPGVAETQYF
-,TRBD2,TRBJ2-3,TRBV7-6,TGTGCCAGCAGCCCCTACCCCCCCGGCGGGGGACGCACAGATACGCAGTATTTT,CASSPYPPGGGRTDTQYF
-,-,TRBJ2-5,TRBV3-1/TRBV3-2,TGTGCCAGCAGCCAACCCAGGGTGGGAGGCGAGACCCAGTACTTC,CASSQPRVGGETQYF
-,-,TRBJ2-2,TRBV7-9,TGTGCCAGCAGCTTCCAGGGAGGCACCGGGGAGCTGTTTTTT,CASSFQGGTGELFF
-,-,TRBJ2-4,TRBV7-8,TGTGCCAGCAGCCGAAATACAGGCTTCCTTCAGTACTTC,CASSRNTGFLQYF
-,TRBD1,TRBJ1-1,TRBV6-5,TGTGCCAGCAGTCTCTCCGGGACAGCCAACACTGAAGCTTTCTTT,CASSLSGTANTEAFF
-,-,TRBJ1-5,TRBV6-2/TRBV6-3,TGTGCCAGCAGTTCCTCTAATAGCAATCAGCCCCAGCATTTT,CASSSSNSNQPQHF
-,-,TRBJ1-2,TRBV14,TGTGCCAGCAGCCAAGGAGGGTCAGGCTACACCTTC,CASSQGGSGYTF
-,TRBD2,TRBJ2-5,TRBV9,TGTGCCAGCAGCGTAGCCGGGACTAGCGGGGGTTTCCAAGAGACCCAGTACTTC,CASSVAGTSGGFQETQYF
-,TRBD1,TRBJ1-2,TRBV5-4,TGTGCCAGCAGCTTGGAACAGGGGGCAGACTATGGCTACACCTTC,CASSLEQGADYGYTF
-,TRBD1,TRBJ1-1,TRBV15,TGTGCCACCAGCAGAGATAGGCAGGGGGCGAACATGAACACTGAAGCTTTCTTT,CATSRDRQGANMNTEAFF
-,TRBD1,TRBJ1-2,TRBV13,TGTGCCAGCAGCCCCCAACCGGGGACAGACTATGGCTACACCTTC,CASSPQPGTDYGYTF
-,TRBD1,TRBJ1-2,TRBV7-8,TGTGCCAGCAGCGAACGCCCCGGGACAGACTACTATGGCTACACCTTC,CASSERPGTDYYGYTF
-,TRBD2,TRBJ2-1,TRBV24-1,TGTGCCACCGCCGTAGCTATGCGGGGGGGAGAGTACAATGAGCAGTTCTTC,CATAVAMRGGEYNEQFF
-,TRBD1,TRBJ2-7,TRBV5-4,TGTGCCAGCAGCCCCCGGGACAGGGGGTACGAGCAGTACTTC,CASSPRDRGYEQYF
-,-,TRBJ1-6,TRBV3-1/TRBV3-2,TGTGCCAGCAGCCAAGAGGGGCTACCCCTCCACTTT,CASSQEGLPLHF
-,-,TRBJ1-4,TRBV20-1,TGCAGTAGGGGGAAGGATGAAAAACTGTTTTTT,CSRGKDEKLFF
once,TRBD2,TRBJ2-7,TRBV3-1/TRBV3-2,TGTGCCAGCAGCTCCTCATCCGGGACTAGCGGGGGGCCGAGCTCCTACGAGCAGTACTTC,CASSSSSGTSGGPSSYEQYF
-,TRBD1,TRBJ1-2,TRBV4-3,TGCGCCAGCAGCCAAGGGGACAGGGGTGGTGGCTACACCTTC,CASSQGDRGGGYTF
few,-,TRBJ2-7,TRBV4-1,TGCGCCAGCAGCCAAGAGGGGAATGCCCGGGGTAACGAGCAGTACTTC,CASSQEGNARGNEQYF
few,-,TRBJ2-7,TRBV11-2,TGTGCCAGCAGCTTAATAGGGGTCGAGCAGTACTTC,CASSLIGVEQYF
-,TRBD1,TRBJ1-2,TRBV20-1,TGCAGTGCTAGTCCAGGGGGGTTAAACTATGGCTACACCTTC,CSASPGGLNYGYTF